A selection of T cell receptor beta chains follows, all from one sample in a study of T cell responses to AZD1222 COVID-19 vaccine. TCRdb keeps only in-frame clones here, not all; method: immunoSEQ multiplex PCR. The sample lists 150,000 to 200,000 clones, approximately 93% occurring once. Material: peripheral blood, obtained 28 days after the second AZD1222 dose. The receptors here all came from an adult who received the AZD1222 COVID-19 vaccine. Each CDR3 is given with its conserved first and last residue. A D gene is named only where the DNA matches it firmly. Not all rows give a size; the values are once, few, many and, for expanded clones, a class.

cdr3_aa: CASSVRTSGHNEQFF
cdr3_nt: TGTGCCAGCAGCGTGAGGACTAGCGGCCACAATGAGCAGTTCTTC
v_call: TRBV9
d_call: TRBD2
j_call: TRBJ2-1
clone_size: NA

cdr3_aa: CASFPTGAGDTQYF
cdr3_nt: TGTGCCAGCTTTCCGACAGGGGCGGGAGATACGCAGTATTTT
v_call: TRBV6-5
d_call: TRBD1
j_call: TRBJ2-3
clone_size: NA

cdr3_aa: CASSYSSNTEAFF
cdr3_nt: TGTGCCAGCAGTTACTCATCCAACACTGAAGCTTTCTTT
v_call: TRBV6-2/TRBV6-3
d_call: NA
j_call: TRBJ1-1
clone_size: NA

cdr3_aa: CASKGFRTDNEQFF
cdr3_nt: TGTGCCAGCAAGGGGTTTCGGACCGACAATGAGCAGTTCTTC
v_call: TRBV6-4
d_call: NA
j_call: TRBJ2-1
clone_size: NA

cdr3_aa: CASSPHGELFF
cdr3_nt: TGTGCCAGCAGCCCACACGGGGAGCTGTTTTTT
v_call: TRBV2
d_call: NA
j_call: TRBJ2-2
clone_size: NA

cdr3_aa: CATSDRLAGGYNEQFF
cdr3_nt: TGTGCCACCAGTGATAGACTAGCGGGAGGCTACAATGAGCAGTTCTTC
v_call: TRBV24-1
d_call: TRBD2
j_call: TRBJ2-1
clone_size: NA

cdr3_aa: CAWSVPGTYNYGYTF
cdr3_nt: TGTGCCTGGAGTGTCCCAGGGACTTACAACTATGGCTACACCTTC
v_call: TRBV30
d_call: NA
j_call: TRBJ1-2
clone_size: NA

cdr3_aa: CASSSSDRWGTDTQYF
cdr3_nt: TGCGCCAGCAGCTCCTCCGACAGGTGGGGCACAGATACGCAGTATTTT
v_call: TRBV5-1
d_call: NA
j_call: TRBJ2-3
clone_size: few

cdr3_aa: CASSFGRLENYGYTF
cdr3_nt: TGTGCCAGCAGCTTTGGTCGATTGGAAAACTATGGCTACACCTTC
v_call: TRBV11-2
d_call: NA
j_call: TRBJ1-2
clone_size: NA

cdr3_aa: CASSLDGLAGNSYEQYF
cdr3_nt: TGCGCCAGCAGCTTGGACGGACTAGCGGGAAACTCGTACGAGCAGTACTTC
v_call: TRBV5-1
d_call: TRBD2
j_call: TRBJ2-7
clone_size: NA

cdr3_aa: CASSSPGREQAFF
cdr3_nt: TGTGCCAGCAGCTCACCCGGACGGGAACAAGCTTTCTTT
v_call: TRBV7-9
d_call: NA
j_call: TRBJ1-1
clone_size: NA

cdr3_aa: CASRSREGRRNEQFF
cdr3_nt: TGTGCCAGCAGGTCGAGGGAAGGACGCCGCAATGAGCAGTTCTTC
v_call: TRBV2
d_call: NA
j_call: TRBJ2-1
clone_size: NA

cdr3_aa: CASSSYPGGETQYF
cdr3_nt: TGCGCCAGCAGCTCCTACCCAGGGGGCGAGACCCAGTACTTC
v_call: TRBV5-1
d_call: TRBD1
j_call: TRBJ2-5
clone_size: NA

cdr3_aa: CASSATGDEQYF
cdr3_nt: TGTGCCAGCTCAGCTACAGGGGACGAGCAGTACTTC
v_call: TRBV18
d_call: TRBD1
j_call: TRBJ2-7
clone_size: NA

cdr3_aa: CASSPPQKVNEQFF
cdr3_nt: TGTGCCAGCTCACCACCCCAGAAAGTCAATGAGCAGTTCTTC
v_call: TRBV18
d_call: NA
j_call: TRBJ2-1
clone_size: NA

cdr3_aa: CASRPPVRTDTQYF
cdr3_nt: TGTGCCAGCAGACCCCCCGTGCGCACAGATACGCAGTATTTT
v_call: TRBV7-9
d_call: NA
j_call: TRBJ2-3
clone_size: NA

cdr3_aa: CASSLGRGVEKLFF
cdr3_nt: TGTGCCAGCAGCTTAGGCAGGGGGGTCGAAAAACTGTTTTTT
v_call: TRBV7-9
d_call: TRBD1
j_call: TRBJ1-4
clone_size: NA

cdr3_aa: CASSRMGGNQPQHF
cdr3_nt: TGTGCCAGTAGTAGGATGGGAGGCAATCAGCCCCAGCATTTT
v_call: TRBV19
d_call: NA
j_call: TRBJ1-5
clone_size: NA

cdr3_aa: CASSPPVRGDPNTEAFF
cdr3_nt: TGTGCCAGCTCACCACCGGTCAGGGGGGATCCGAACACTGAAGCTTTCTTT
v_call: TRBV18
d_call: TRBD1
j_call: TRBJ1-1
clone_size: once

cdr3_aa: CASSFIGHPNEQFF
cdr3_nt: TGTGCCAGCAGCTTCATAGGACACCCGAATGAGCAGTTCTTC
v_call: TRBV7-8
d_call: NA
j_call: TRBJ2-1
clone_size: NA

cdr3_aa: CASTSHLGQAQYF
cdr3_nt: TGTGCCAGTACCTCCCATCTAGGACAGGCCCAGTACTTC
v_call: TRBV19
d_call: TRBD1
j_call: TRBJ2-5
clone_size: NA

cdr3_aa: CASTPWGTMNTGELFF
cdr3_nt: TGTGCCAGCACCCCCTGGGGCACGATGAACACCGGGGAGCTGTTTTTT
v_call: TRBV7-2
d_call: NA
j_call: TRBJ2-2
clone_size: NA

cdr3_aa: CASRRVSGANVLTF
cdr3_nt: TGTGCCAGCAGGCGGGTCTCCGGGGCCAACGTCCTGACTTTC
v_call: TRBV2
d_call: NA
j_call: TRBJ2-6
clone_size: NA

cdr3_aa: CATSLGARKFF
cdr3_nt: TGTGCCACCTCCTTAGGGGCTAGAAAGTTCTTC
v_call: TRBV6-5
d_call: NA
j_call: TRBJ2-1
clone_size: NA

cdr3_aa: CASSLDGAGGYPGANVLTF
cdr3_nt: TGCGCCAGCAGCTTGGACGGAGCAGGGGGATATCCTGGGGCCAACGTCCTGACTTTC
v_call: TRBV5-1
d_call: TRBD1
j_call: TRBJ2-6
clone_size: NA

cdr3_aa: CASSSSGFPDDGELFF
cdr3_nt: TGTGCCAGCAGTTCCTCAGGGTTCCCGGATGACGGGGAGCTGTTTTTT
v_call: TRBV27
d_call: NA
j_call: TRBJ2-2
clone_size: NA

cdr3_aa: CASSLVGGGEQYF
cdr3_nt: TGTGCCAGCAGCTTAGTTGGGGGCGGCGAGCAGTACTTC
v_call: TRBV7-2
d_call: NA
j_call: TRBJ2-7
clone_size: NA

cdr3_aa: CASSQVLGVGRGGANVLTF
cdr3_nt: TGTGCCAGCAGCCAAGTCTTGGGCGTGGGTCGCGGTGGGGCCAACGTCCTGACTTTC
v_call: TRBV14
d_call: NA
j_call: TRBJ2-6
clone_size: NA

cdr3_aa: CASSQGVGAFF
cdr3_nt: TGTGCCAGCAGCCAGGGAGTGGGAGCTTTCTTT
v_call: TRBV3-1/TRBV3-2
d_call: NA
j_call: TRBJ1-1
clone_size: few

cdr3_aa: CATSDPPLGKEQFF
cdr3_nt: TGTGCCACCAGTGACCCGCCGTTGGGTAAGGAGCAGTTCTTC
v_call: TRBV24-1
d_call: NA
j_call: TRBJ2-1
clone_size: NA

cdr3_aa: CASSLALGTGAYTEAFF
cdr3_nt: TGTGCCAGCAGCTTAGCTCTCGGGACAGGGGCCTACACTGAAGCTTTCTTT
v_call: TRBV11-2
d_call: TRBD1
j_call: TRBJ1-1
clone_size: NA

cdr3_aa: CASSQIGQLNTEAFF
cdr3_nt: TGCGCCAGCAGCCAGATAGGACAGTTGAACACTGAAGCTTTCTTT
v_call: TRBV4-1
d_call: NA
j_call: TRBJ1-1
clone_size: NA

cdr3_aa: CASSSGQGRSYGYTF
cdr3_nt: TGTGCCAGCAGTTCCGGACAGGGGAGAAGCTATGGCTACACCTTC
v_call: TRBV6-5
d_call: TRBD1
j_call: TRBJ1-2
clone_size: NA

cdr3_aa: CASSSQPGPPPPGELFF
cdr3_nt: TGCGCCAGCAGCTCCCAGCCGGGACCACCTCCCCCAGGGGAGCTGTTTTTT
v_call: TRBV5-1
d_call: NA
j_call: TRBJ2-2
clone_size: NA

cdr3_aa: CASSLGDHLRGEKLFF
cdr3_nt: TGTGCCAGCAGCTTGGGGGACCACCTTAGGGGTGAAAAACTGTTTTTT
v_call: TRBV5-5
d_call: NA
j_call: TRBJ1-4
clone_size: few

cdr3_aa: CASSQISRPNEQFF
cdr3_nt: TGCGCCAGCAGCCAAATCAGTAGACCAAATGAGCAGTTCTTC
v_call: TRBV4-1
d_call: NA
j_call: TRBJ2-1
clone_size: once

cdr3_aa: CASRTGGHSNQPQHF
cdr3_nt: TGTGCCAGTAGAACCGGAGGCCATAGCAATCAGCCCCAGCATTTT
v_call: TRBV19
d_call: NA
j_call: TRBJ1-5
clone_size: NA

cdr3_aa: CASEEAGEQYF
cdr3_nt: TGTGCCAGCGAAGAAGCAGGGGAGCAGTACTTC
v_call: TRBV28
d_call: NA
j_call: TRBJ2-7
clone_size: NA

cdr3_aa: CASSPLAGEGRTQYF
cdr3_nt: TGCGCCAGCAGCCCACTAGCGGGAGAGGGTCGGACCCAGTACTTC
v_call: TRBV5-1
d_call: TRBD2
j_call: TRBJ2-5
clone_size: NA

cdr3_aa: CATSVPAGNNEQFF
cdr3_nt: TGTGCCACCAGTGTCCCAGCGGGGAACAATGAGCAGTTCTTC
v_call: TRBV24-1
d_call: TRBD2
j_call: TRBJ2-1
clone_size: NA

cdr3_aa: CASSPSAYVTSNYGYTF
cdr3_nt: TGTGCCAGCTCACCGTCAGCTTATGTAACCTCTAACTATGGCTACACCTTC
v_call: TRBV18
d_call: NA
j_call: TRBJ1-2
clone_size: NA

cdr3_aa: CARSFDNKRQNSPLHF
cdr3_nt: TGTGCCAGAAGCTTTGATAACAAGCGGCAGAATTCACCCCTCCACTTT
v_call: TRBV5-3
d_call: NA
j_call: TRBJ1-6
clone_size: NA

cdr3_aa: CASSLPSNTEAFF
cdr3_nt: TGTGCCAGCAGCTTACCATCGAACACTGAAGCTTTCTTT
v_call: TRBV7-9
d_call: NA
j_call: TRBJ1-1
clone_size: NA

cdr3_aa: CASSLGTAGRSYF
cdr3_nt: TGTGCCAGCAGCTTAGGCACAGCGGGAAGGTCGTACTTC
v_call: TRBV7-2
d_call: TRBD2
j_call: TRBJ2-7
clone_size: NA

cdr3_aa: CASGLVLGAETNEQFF
cdr3_nt: TGTGCTAGTGGTTTGGTACTCGGGGCTGAGACCAATGAGCAGTTCTTC
v_call: TRBV12-5
d_call: NA
j_call: TRBJ2-1
clone_size: NA